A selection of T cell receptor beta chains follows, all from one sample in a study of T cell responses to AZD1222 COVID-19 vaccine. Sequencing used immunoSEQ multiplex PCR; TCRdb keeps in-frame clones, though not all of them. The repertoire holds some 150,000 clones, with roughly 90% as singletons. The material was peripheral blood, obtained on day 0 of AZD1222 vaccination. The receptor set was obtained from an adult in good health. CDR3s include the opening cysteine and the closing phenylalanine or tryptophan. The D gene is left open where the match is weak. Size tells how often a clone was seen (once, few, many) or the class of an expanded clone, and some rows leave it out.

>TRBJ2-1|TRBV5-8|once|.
TGTGCCAGCAGCTTGCTGGGTGGGAGCTACAATGAGCAGTTCTTC
CASSLLGGSYNEQFF
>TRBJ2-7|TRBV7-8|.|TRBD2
TGTGCCAGCAGCTTCGGACTAGCGGGAGTGAGGGGCTACGAGCAGTACTTC
CASSFGLAGVRGYEQYF
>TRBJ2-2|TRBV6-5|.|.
TGTGCCAGCAGTTACCTTCGCAACACCGGGGAGCTGTTTTTT
CASSYLRNTGELFF
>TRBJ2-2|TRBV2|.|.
TGTGCCAGCAAGAACACCGGGGAGCTGTTTTTT
CASKNTGELFF
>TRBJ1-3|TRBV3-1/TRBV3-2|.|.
TGTGCCAGCAGCCACTTAGCACGAGGCCCTGGAAACACCATATATTTT
CASSHLARGPGNTIYF
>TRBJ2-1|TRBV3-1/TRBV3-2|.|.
TGTGCCAGCAGCCCTGGGGCGGGGGCGGCCTACAATGAGCAGTTCTTC
CASSPGAGAAYNEQFF
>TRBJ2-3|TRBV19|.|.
TGTGCCAGTAGATCAGCGGATTCTAGCACAGATACGCAGTATTTT
CASRSADSSTDTQYF
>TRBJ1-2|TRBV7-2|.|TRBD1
TGTGCCAGCAGCAAAGGGACAGGGGTTGGCTACACCTTC
CASSKGTGVGYTF
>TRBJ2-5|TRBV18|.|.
TGTGCCAGCTCACCCCTGAGGAGCAATCCAAATGGGGGGACCCAGTACTTC
CASSPLRSNPNGGTQYF
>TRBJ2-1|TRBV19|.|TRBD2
TGTGCCAGTAGTCCCCTGGGGGGGTTGTCCTACAATGAGCAGTTCTTC
CASSPLGGLSYNEQFF
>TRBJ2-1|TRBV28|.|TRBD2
TGTGCCAGCAGTCGTTGGACTAGCGGGAACCTCTTGAACTCCTACAATGAGCAGTTCTTC
CASSRWTSGNLLNSYNEQFF
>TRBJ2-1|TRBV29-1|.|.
TGCAGCGTTGTAATTATAGTTTACAATGAGCAGTTCTTC
CSVVIIVYNEQFF
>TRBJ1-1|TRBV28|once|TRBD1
TGTGCCAGCAGTTTAGGGACAGGGAATGAAGCTTTCTTT
CASSLGTGNEAFF
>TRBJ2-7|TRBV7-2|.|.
TGTGCCAGCAGCTTATTGCCAGCGGCGACCTACGAGCAGTACTTC
CASSLLPAATYEQYF
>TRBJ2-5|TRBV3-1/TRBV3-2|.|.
TGTGCCAGTGTGGGCGGAAAAGAGACCCAGTACTTC
CASVGGKETQYF
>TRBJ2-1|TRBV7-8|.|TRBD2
TGTGCCAGCAGCTTAGCGGCGGGAGGGCCCTATGAGCAGTTCTTC
CASSLAAGGPYEQFF
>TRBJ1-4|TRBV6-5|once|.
TGTGCCAGCAGGCCCTTTGCGAAGGATGAAAAACTGTTTTTT
CASRPFAKDEKLFF
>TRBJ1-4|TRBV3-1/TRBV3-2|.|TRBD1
TGTGCCAGCAGCTATGGGACAGATCTGAAAAAACTGTTTTTT
CASSYGTDLKKLFF
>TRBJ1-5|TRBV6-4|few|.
TGTGCCAGCAGTGAAGGAGGGCCCGCCGGCTGCCCCCAGCATTTT
CASSEGGPAGCPQHF
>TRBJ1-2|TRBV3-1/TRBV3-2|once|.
TGTGCCAGCAGCCACAGGTTGACTAACTATGGCTACACCTTC
CASSHRLTNYGYTF
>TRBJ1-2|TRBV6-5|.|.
TGTGCCAGCAGTAAACATAACTATGGCTACACCTTC
CASSKHNYGYTF
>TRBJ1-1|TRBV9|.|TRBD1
TGTGCCAGCAGCACCGGGACAGGGCGCACTGAAGCTTTCTTT
CASSTGTGRTEAFF
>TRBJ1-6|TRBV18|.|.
TGTGCCAGCTCACGGGACGCTCGTGGGAATTCACCCCTCCACTTT
CASSRDARGNSPLHF
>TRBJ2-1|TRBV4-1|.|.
TGCGCCAGCAGCTCACCCCGGGGTGAGCAGTTCTTC
CASSSPRGEQFF
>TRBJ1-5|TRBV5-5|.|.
TGTGCCAGCAGCTGGACGCCCACCAGCAATCAGCCCCAGCATTTT
CASSWTPTSNQPQHF
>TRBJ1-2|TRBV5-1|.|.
TGCGCCAGCAGCAAACAGACTAACTATGGCTACACCTTC
CASSKQTNYGYTF
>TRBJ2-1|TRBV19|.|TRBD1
TGTGCCAGCACCTTGGGGACAGGGCCCTACAATGAGCAGTTCTTC
CASTLGTGPYNEQFF
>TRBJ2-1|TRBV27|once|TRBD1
TGTGCCAGCAGCCCAAGACAGGGTTCCTACAATGAGCAGTTCTTC
CASSPRQGSYNEQFF
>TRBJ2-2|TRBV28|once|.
TGTGCCAGCTGTGTGTGGGCCCGGACCGGGGAGCTGTTTTTT
CASCVWARTGELFF
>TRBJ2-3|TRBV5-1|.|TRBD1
TGCGCCAGCAGCTTGGAGGGACAGTACACAGATACGCAGTATTTT
CASSLEGQYTDTQYF
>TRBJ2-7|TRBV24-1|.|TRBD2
TGTGCCACCAGTGATCGGACTAGCGGATCCTACGAGCAGTACTTC
CATSDRTSGSYEQYF
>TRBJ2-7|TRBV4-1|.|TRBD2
TGCGCCAGCAGCCAACAGGGACTAACCTCCGAGCAGTACTTC
CASSQQGLTSEQYF
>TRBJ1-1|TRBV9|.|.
TGTGCCAGCAGCGTAGAGGAAGAAGCTTTCTTT
CASSVEEEAFF
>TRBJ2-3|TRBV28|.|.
TGTGCCAGCAGTTCTGATACGCAGTATTTT
CASSSDTQYF
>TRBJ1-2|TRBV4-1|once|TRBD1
TGCGCCAGCAGGAATCCGGGACAGGGAAACTATGGCTACACCTTC
CASRNPGQGNYGYTF
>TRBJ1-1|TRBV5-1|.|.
TGCGCCAGCAGCTTGGCCTCGGGAGGGACGAACACTGAAGCTTTCTTT
CASSLASGGTNTEAFF
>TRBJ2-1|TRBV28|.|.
TGTGCCAGCAGTGCTCTCAGGTGGTACTCCTACAATGAGCAGTTCTTC
CASSALRWYSYNEQFF
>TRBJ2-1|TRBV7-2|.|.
.
CASILASGYNEQFF
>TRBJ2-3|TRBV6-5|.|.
TGTGCCAGCAGTTACTTGGGGGATACGCAGTATTTT
CASSYLGDTQYF
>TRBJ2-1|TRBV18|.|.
TGTGCCAGCTCACCACCGTGGGACCGGGGCTTCAATGAGCAGTTCTTC
CASSPPWDRGFNEQFF
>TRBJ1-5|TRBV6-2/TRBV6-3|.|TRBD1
TGTGCCAGCAGTTCCGACAGGGCAAGTAATCAGCCCCAGCATTTT
CASSSDRASNQPQHF
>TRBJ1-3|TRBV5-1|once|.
TGCGCCAGCAGGCGGGAGATAAGCTCTGGAAACACCATATATTTT
CASRREISSGNTIYF
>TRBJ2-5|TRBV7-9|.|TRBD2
TGTGCCAGCAGCCACTTCGGACTAGCGGGAGGGGGGACCCAGTACTTC
CASSHFGLAGGGTQYF
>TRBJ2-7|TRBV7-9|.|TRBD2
TGTGCCAGCAGCTCCGCCCGGACTAGCGGGGAAGAGCAGTACTTC
CASSSARTSGEEQYF
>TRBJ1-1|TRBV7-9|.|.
TGTGCCAGCAGCTTAGAGGTCACTGAAGCTTTCTTT
CASSLEVTEAFF
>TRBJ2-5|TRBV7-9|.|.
TGTGCCACTCGGGGGAATTTCGAGACCCAGTACTTC
CATRGNFETQYF
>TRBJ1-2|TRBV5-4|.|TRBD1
TGTGCCAGCAGCCCACAGGGGGTTGGAGGCTACACCTTC
CASSPQGVGGYTF
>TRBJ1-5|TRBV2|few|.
TGTGCCAGCACGTCGGAGGGCAATCAGCCCCAGCATTTT
CASTSEGNQPQHF
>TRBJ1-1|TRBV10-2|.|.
TGCGCCAGCAGTGAAGTCAGGAACGAAGCTTTCTTT
CASSEVRNEAFF
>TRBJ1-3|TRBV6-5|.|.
TGTGCCAGCAGTCGCGGCTTGTTCTCTGGAAACACCATATATTTT
CASSRGLFSGNTIYF
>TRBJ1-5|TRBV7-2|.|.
TGTGCCAGCAGCTTAGAACAGGGTGTATATCAGCCCCAGCATTTT
CASSLEQGVYQPQHF
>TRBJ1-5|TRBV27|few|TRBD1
TGTGCCAGCAGTTTAGACAGGGGGGACCAGCCCCAGCATTTT
CASSLDRGDQPQHF
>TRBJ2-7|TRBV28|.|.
TGTGCCAGTCTAAGGGGTTACGAGCAGTACTTC
CASLRGYEQYF
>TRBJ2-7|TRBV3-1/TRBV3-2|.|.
TGTGCCAGCAGCCAATTTCTAGCGAGAAGCTACGAGCAGTACTTC
CASSQFLARSYEQYF
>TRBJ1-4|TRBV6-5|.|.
TGTGCCAGCAGAAGACCGGGCCTTGATGGTGAAAAACTGTTTTTT
CASRRPGLDGEKLFF
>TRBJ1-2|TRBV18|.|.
TGTGCCAGCTCACCATACAGGGAGGACTATGGCTACACCTTC
CASSPYREDYGYTF
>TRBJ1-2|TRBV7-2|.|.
TGTGCCAGCAGCTTAGGGGGGGGAGGAGGCTACACCTTC
CASSLGGGGGYTF
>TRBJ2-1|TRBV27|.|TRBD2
TGTGCCAGCAGTTCGACGAAAAGCGGGAGAGGGTACAATGAGCAGTTCTTC
CASSSTKSGRGYNEQFF
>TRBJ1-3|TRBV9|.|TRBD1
TGTGCCAGCAGCCCCCGTGGTAGGGGGCTTGGAAACACCATATATTTT
CASSPRGRGLGNTIYF